This is a list of T cell receptor beta chains from one sample in a study of blood T cell repertoires in COVID-19. Sequencing was performed with immunoSEQ multiplex PCR; in TCRdb, only in-frame clones are kept and a portion is missing. Of some 230,000 clones in the sample, around 83% were seen once. Sequencing input: peripheral blood. The receptors stem from a woman aged 80 or over with COVID-19, enrolled during active disease. Both conserved end residues are part of each CDR3. The D gene is left open where the match is weak. A row's size may be missing; if present it is once, few, many or a size class.

cdr3_nt	cdr3_aa	v_call	j_call	d_call	clone_size
TGTGCCAGCAGCGTCCAGGGGGCCGGGGAGCTGTTTTTT	CASSVQGAGELFF	TRBV9	TRBJ2-2	TRBD1	NA
TGTGCCAGCCGGGGGAGGGGACCCTACGAGCAGTACTTC	CASRGRGPYEQYF	TRBV6-5	TRBJ2-7	TRBD2	once
TGTGCCAGCAGCGTAGACAGGGATACTGAAGCTTTCTTT	CASSVDRDTEAFF	TRBV7-9	TRBJ1-1	TRBD1	few
TGTGCCAGCAGTTCCACCGGGACAGGATATTACGAGCAGTACTTC	CASSSTGTGYYEQYF	TRBV5-4	TRBJ2-7	TRBD1	NA
TGTGCCAGTAGTAACCAAGGGGATCAGCCCCAGCATTTT	CASSNQGDQPQHF	TRBV19	TRBJ1-5	NA	once
TGTGCCAGCAGCCGCGGGGGGTACAATGAGCAGTTCTTC	CASSRGGYNEQFF	TRBV6-6	TRBJ2-1	TRBD2	NA
TGTGCCAGCAGCCAAATAGCGGGAGGAGGGACCGGGGAGCTGTTTTTT	CASSQIAGGGTGELFF	TRBV4-2	TRBJ2-2	TRBD2	NA
TGTGCCAGCAGCACACTACGGGGGGGCCCCGGGGAGCTGTTTTTT	CASSTLRGGPGELFF	TRBV5-4	TRBJ2-2	TRBD2	NA
TGTGCCAGCAGCTACGCCGGGTCCAAGGAGGAGACCCAGTACTTC	CASSYAGSKEETQYF	TRBV5-8	TRBJ2-5	NA	NA
TGTGCCAGCAGTGAACAGGCTATGGGGGCCTCTCTACGCACTGAAGCTTTCTTT	CASSEQAMGASLRTEAFF	TRBV6-1	TRBJ1-1	NA	NA
TGCGCCAGCAGCCTCATGGACAGGGGGCTTGGTGAAGCTTTCTTT	CASSLMDRGLGEAFF	TRBV5-1	TRBJ1-1	TRBD1	few
TGTGCCAGCAGTTACCCAGGCAAGTACGAGCAGTACTTC	CASSYPGKYEQYF	TRBV6-2/TRBV6-3	TRBJ2-7	NA	NA
TGTGCCAGCAGTTTGGAGGGCGGGATCCCGAACACCGGGGAGCTGTTTTTT	CASSLEGGIPNTGELFF	TRBV28	TRBJ2-2	NA	NA
TGTGCCATCAGTGAGCATGAGGAGGGGCCTGGCTACACCTTC	CAISEHEEGPGYTF	TRBV10-3	TRBJ1-2	NA	NA
TGTGCCAGCAGCACCTTTGGGACAGGGGTTCGGGAGACCCAGTACTTC	CASSTFGTGVRETQYF	TRBV7-6	TRBJ2-5	TRBD1	NA
TGTGCCAGCAGCCGGGACAGGGGAATCTCACCCCTCCACTTT	CASSRDRGISPLHF	TRBV5-5	TRBJ1-6	TRBD1	NA
TGCGCCAGCAGCTTGTGGGGACAGGAACCCAATCAGCCCCAGCATTTT	CASSLWGQEPNQPQHF	TRBV5-1	TRBJ1-5	TRBD1	NA
TGTGCCAGCAGCCAAGATCTTAGGCGCTTACTAGCGGAGTACAATGAGCAGTTCTTC	CASSQDLRRLLAEYNEQFF	TRBV4-2	TRBJ2-1	TRBD2	once
TGTGCCAGCGGGGGACAGGGGGTGGCCAAAAACATTCAGTACTTC	CASGGQGVAKNIQYF	TRBV28	TRBJ2-4	TRBD1	few
TGCGCCAGTGGGCGGGACAGTAACTACGAGCAGTACTTC	CASGRDSNYEQYF	TRBV5-1	TRBJ2-7	NA	NA
TGTGCCAGCAGGGCCCTCGGAGGCTCCTACGAGCAGTACTTC	CASRALGGSYEQYF	TRBV27	TRBJ2-7	NA	NA
TGTGCCAGCAGCTCCGGACAGCCTGGAAACACCATATATTTT	CASSSGQPGNTIYF	TRBV9	TRBJ1-3	NA	few
TGTGCCAGTAGTTCAATCGCATTGGGAGAGAATGAGCAGTTCTTC	CASSSIALGENEQFF	TRBV19	TRBJ2-1	NA	NA
TGTGCCAGCAGACGAGGACAGGGCACAGCTGGAAACACCATATATTTT	CASRRGQGTAGNTIYF	TRBV7-9	TRBJ1-3	TRBD1	NA
TGTGCCATCAGTGAGCCAGGGACGGGAGGAGGCTACACCTTC	CAISEPGTGGGYTF	TRBV10-3	TRBJ1-2	NA	few
TGTGCCAGCAGTTCTTTCTCCAGGAGGACCATATATTTT	CASSSFSRRTIYF	TRBV6-2/TRBV6-3	TRBJ1-3	NA	NA
TGTGCCAGCAGCCGTCGAGACGTCACAGGGGCAGGGGAAAAACTGTTTTTT	CASSRRDVTGAGEKLFF	TRBV9	TRBJ1-4	TRBD1	NA